What follows are 9 T cell receptor beta chains derived from one specimen sequenced in a study of OX40 agonist ivuxolimab in advanced cancers. Method: immunoSEQ multiplex PCR; TCRdb's copy keeps in-frame clones and lacks some. This table holds 75,000 to 100,000 clones, around nine tenths found once. The sequencing used CD4+ or CD8+ T cells sorted from blood, collected in a trial of the OX40 agonist ivuxolimab. The receptors stem from an adult with an advanced solid tumor such as melanoma, head and neck, liver or kidney cancer.

This rearrangement joins TRBV6-6 to TRBJ1-1; the D gene is possibly TRBD1 (5 bases). This CDR3 is 12 amino acids long. Trimming pared 8 bases from V and 4 bases from J, leaving 11 bases between. CDR1 is MNHNY and CDR2 is SVGAGI in the germline V gene (reference sequence). CDR3 in DNA: TGTGCCAGCGTCAGGGTAGGCACTGAAGCTTTCTTT. Amino acids: CASVRVGTEAFF.

The J gene is TRBJ2-7, the V gene TRBV7-8, with 7 nucleotides matching TRBD2. Trimming at V came to 1 base and at J to 3 bases, leaving 6 bases not matched to a gene. This CDR3 is 15 amino acids long. CDR1 and CDR2 (germline): SGHVS, FQNEAQ. CDR3 bases: TGTGCCAGCAGCTTAGACGGCGGGAGACTCTACGAGCAGTACTTC. It translates to CASSLDGGRLYEQYF. Complete variable domain (other parts from reference TRBV7-8 and TRBJ2-7): GAGVSQSPRYKVAKRGQDVALRCDPISGHVSLFWYQQALGQGPEFLTYFQNEAQLDKSGLPSDRFFAERPEGSVSTLKIQRTQQEDSAVYLCASSLDGGRLYEQYFGPGTRLTVT.

The gene calls are TRBV14 and TRBJ2-1; 7 bases line up with TRBD1. This CDR3 contains 14 residues. The germline V gene encodes CDR1 SGHDN and CDR2 FVKESK. V was clipped by 4 bases and J by 2 bases; unmatched bases: 2. Written as DNA, the CDR3 is TGTGCCAGCAGCCCCAGGGGGACCTACAATGAGCAGTTCTTC. It is translated as CASSPRGTYNEQFF.

This chain connects TRBV11-3 to TRBJ2-1; 7 bases line up with TRBD1. With V trimmed by 5 bases and J by 0 bases, 1 base remained unmatched. Germline V gene sequence: CDR1 SGHNT, CDR2 YENEEA. The CDR3 length is 14 residues. CDR3 sequence reads: CASSGQDSYNEQFF. The CDR3 DNA reads as TGTGCCAGCAGCGGACAGGACTCCTACAATGAGCAGTTCTTC.

The V gene is TRBV18, the J gene TRBJ1-5; the D gene is possibly TRBD1 (5 bases). This CDR3 has 14 amino acids. Germline V gene data show CDR1 as KGHSH and CDR2 as LQKENI. Trimming stripped 3 bases from V and 3 bases from J, with 9 bases between. CDR3 residues: CASSPRVNNQPQHF. For the CDR3, the DNA is TGTGCCAGCTCACCCAGGGTTAACAATCAGCCCCAGCATTTT.

The chain joins TRBV5-4 to TRBJ2-5; possible D gene TRBD1, 5 bases. The V end lost 2 bases, the J end lost 2 bases, and 10 bases lay between the germline ends. The germline V gene encodes CDR1 SGHNT and CDR2 YYREEE (reference sequence). CDR3 length: 14 amino acids. The CDR3 here is CASSLETGQETQYF. The CDR3 region has the DNA TGTGCCAGCAGCTTAGAAACAGGACAAGAGACCCAGTACTTC.

The chain recombines TRBV28 with TRBJ2-2; possibly TRBD2 for D (6 bases). The V gene's germline CDR1 is MDHEN and CDR2 SYDVKM. The germline V and J ends were trimmed by 6 bases and 5 bases, with 22 bases remaining between them. CDR3 size: 17 residues. CDR3 sequence (DNA): TGTGCCAGCAGAACCCACAGCTGGAGGGAGCGTACCGGGGAGCTGTTTTTT. Translation: CASRTHSWRERTGELFF.

The chain employs TRBV7-2 and TRBJ1-5; D not resolved. CDR1 is SGHTA, CDR2 FQGNSA, per germline. This CDR3 is 14 amino acids long. V was cut by 4 bases and J by 2 bases, with 9 bases left in between. Written as DNA, the CDR3 is TGTGCCAGCAGCTCCTTTTGGGGCAATCAGCCCCAGCATTTT. Translating gives CASSSFWGNQPQHF.

The chain joins TRBV5-1 to TRBJ2-5; perhaps D is TRBD1 or TRBD2 (6 bases each). The CDR3 has 16 residues. Germline V lookup: CDR1 SGHRS, CDR2 YFSETQ. The V gene lost 0 bases and the J gene lost 4 bases, with 16 bases spanning the gap. The CDR3 sequence is CASSLGGSRGRETQYF. CDR3 nucleotides: TGCGCCAGCAGCTTGGGGGGGAGCCGGGGGCGAGAGACCCAGTACTTC.